Shown below are 18 T cell receptor beta chains from a single sample sequenced in a study of blood T cell repertoires in COVID-19. Repertoires were generated with immunoSEQ multiplex PCR, while TCRdb's copy carries only in-frame clones and drops some. Of about 190,000 clones listed, approximately 86% were seen once; the top ten hold about 1.1%. Sequenced: peripheral blood. The receptors shown here come from a man aged 30-40 years with acute or convalescent COVID-19.

This chain joins TRBV15 and TRBJ2-7; possibly TRBD2 for D (6 bases). CDR1 and CDR2 (germline): LNHNV, YYDKDF (reference sequence). V lost 8 bases, J lost 4 bases, and 21 bases lay in between. The CDR3 totals 15 residues. The DNA for the CDR3 is TGTGCCACCGGGTTCAACTCTCGGGGGAAGTACGAGCAGTACTTC. This sequence encodes CATGFNSRGKYEQYF.

The genes are TRBV4-1 and TRBJ2-2, with 8 bases lining up with TRBD2. V lost 4 bases, J lost 3 bases, and 10 bases stayed unmatched. In germline, CDR1 is MGHRA, CDR2 YSYEKL. The length of the CDR3 is 17 residues. The CDR3 DNA reads as TGCGCCAGCAGCCCCCTAGGCGGGGGGATCGACACCGGGGAGCTGTTTTTT. Encoded protein: CASSPLGGGIDTGELFF.

The chain is built from TRBV5-1 and TRBJ1-3; D unclear. The CDR3 runs to 15 residues. Germline V CDR1 and CDR2: SGHRS, YFSETQ. The germline V and J ends were trimmed by 2 bases and 0 bases, with 9 bases remaining between them. CDR3 amino acids: CASSFDGPSGNTIYF. CDR3 sequence (DNA): TGCGCCAGCAGCTTTGATGGGCCCTCTGGAAACACCATATATTTT.

The V and J genes are TRBV24-1 and TRBJ2-1, with unresolved D. Germline CDR1 and CDR2: KGHDR and SFDVKD. This CDR3 contains 15 residues. The V end lost 4 bases, the J end lost 0 bases, and 9 bases lay between the germline ends. The CDR3 DNA is TGTGCCACCAGTGACAGCTGGAGCTCCTACAATGAGCAGTTCTTC. Amino acids: CATSDSWSSYNEQFF.

V is TRBV27 and J is TRBJ2-7; D perhaps matches TRBD2 (5 bases). The CDR3 totals 14 residues. CDR1 and CDR2 from the germline V gene are MNHEY and SMNVEV (reference sequence). The ends were cut back, 5 bases at V and 6 bases at J, with 17 bases in the middle. Here the CDR3 DNA reads TGTGCCAGCAGTCCCCTCACCGGGATTCGCGAGCAGTACTTC. Translation: CASSPLTGIREQYF.

The V gene is TRBV28, the J gene TRBJ1-1; 8 bases are shared with TRBD1. Germline V lookup: CDR1 MDHEN, CDR2 SYDVKM. The V segment lost 4 bases and the J segment 9 bases; nucleotides outside the gene matches: 4. The length of the CDR3 is 12 residues. In DNA form, the CDR3 reads TGTGCCAGCAGTTCCGGACAGGGAAAAGCTTTCTTT. Protein product: CASSSGQGKAFF.

This chain links TRBV3-1 (or the pseudogene TRBV3-2) with TRBJ2-6; no clear D gene. V lost 2 bases and J lost 2, with 16 bases in between. The germline gives CDR1 LGHDT, CDR2 YNNKEL (reference sequence). The CDR3 length is 18 residues. The CDR3 loop reads CASSQLGVSSPGANVLTF. CDR3 nucleotide sequence: TGTGCCAGCAGCCAATTAGGAGTCTCCAGCCCTGGGGCCAACGTCCTGACTTTC.

The chain has TRBV6-5 and TRBJ1-5; D may be TRBD1 (6 bases). V lost 6 bases and J lost 4, with 10 bases in between. This CDR3 region has 13 residues. Germline-derived CDR1 and CDR2 are MNHEY and SVGAGI. CDR3 in amino acids: CASRQGWNQPQHF. CDR3 in DNA: TGTGCCAGCAGACAGGGTTGGAATCAGCCCCAGCATTTT.

The chain joins TRBV6-1 to TRBJ1-2; D gene uncertain. Trimming pared 3 bases from V and 5 bases from J, leaving 13 bases between. The CDR3 is 14 residues long. Germline CDR1 is MNHNS and CDR2 is SASEGT. The CDR3 is CASSDNRGNYGYTF. DNA of the CDR3: TGTGCCAGCAGTGATAATAGAGGAAATTATGGCTACACCTTC.

This clone was detected a few times. The V and J genes are TRBV5-1 and TRBJ2-2; no reliable D call. V lost 1 base to trimming and J lost 6 bases, with 7 bases between them. The CDR3 sequence is 13 residues long. Germline V gene data show CDR1 as SGHRS and CDR2 as YFSETQ. The CDR3 region is CASSLTPPGELFF. CDR3 bases: TGCGCCAGCAGCTTGACTCCGCCCGGGGAGCTGTTTTTT.

The rearrangement links TRBV3-1 (or the pseudogene TRBV3-2) to TRBJ1-2; TRBD1 is a possible D gene (6 bases). The CDR3 loop spans 15 amino acids. Germline V gives CDR1 LGHDT, CDR2 YNNKEL (reference sequence). Between the trimmed V and J ends, which lost 1 base and 4 bases, there was a span of 13 bases. DNA for the CDR3: TGTGCCAGCAGCCAAGGGCTGGGGGCGCGCTATGGCTACACCTTC. Translated: CASSQGLGARYGYTF.

The rearrangement joins TRBV5-5 to TRBJ1-3, with 9 nucleotides matching TRBD1. The V gene's germline CDR1 is SGHKS and CDR2 YYEKEE (reference sequence). V lost 5 bases to trimming and J lost 4 bases; unmatched junction nucleotides: 13. The CDR3 has 17 amino acids. CDR3 sequence (DNA): TGTGCCAGCAGTCTGAACACACAGGGGGCGAAAGGAAACACCATATATTTT. This codes for CASSLNTQGAKGNTIYF.

The J gene is TRBJ1-1, the V gene TRBV7-3, with TRBD1 as a possible D gene (5 bases). V was trimmed by 1 base and J by 0 bases, leaving 9 bases between them. This CDR3 is built from 15 residues. The germline gives CDR1 SGHTA, CDR2 FQGTGA. DNA of the CDR3: TGTGCCAGCAGCTTAAAGCCAGGGATGAACACTGAAGCTTTCTTT. Translated: CASSLKPGMNTEAFF.

The chain is built from TRBV3-1 (or the pseudogene TRBV3-2) and TRBJ1-2, with 7 bases identical to TRBD1. The CDR3 runs 14 residues. Losses at the gene ends were 4 bases for V and 8 bases for J; bases not matched to a gene: 10. The V gene's germline CDR1 is LGHDT and CDR2 YNNKEL (reference sequence). The CDR3 DNA sequence: TGTGCCAGCAGCCCGGAGACAGGGCGCCGGGGCTACACCTTC. Its protein product is CASSPETGRRGYTF.

V usage is TRBV6-5 and J usage is TRBJ2-6, with TRBD2 as a possible D gene (5 bases). Germline CDR1 MNHEY, CDR2 SVGAGI. With 6 bases removed from V and 0 bases from J, the gap between germline ends came to 9 bases. The CDR3 sequence is 15 residues long. CDR3 region: CASRATSSGANVLTF. The CDR3 DNA reads TGTGCCAGCAGGGCTACTAGCTCTGGGGCCAACGTCCTGACTTTC.

The rearrangement uses TRBV11-1 and TRBJ2-2, with D maybe TRBD1 (5 bases). V lost 4 bases and J lost 0, with 9 bases in between. The CDR3 extends over 15 amino acids. The germline V gene encodes CDR1 SGHAT and CDR2 FQDESV (reference sequence). In DNA form, the CDR3 reads TGTGCCAGCAGCTACCAGGGTCCGAACACCGGGGAGCTGTTTTTT. Encoded protein: CASSYQGPNTGELFF.

This sequence joins TRBV5-5 and TRBJ2-1; unclear D gene. The CDR3 extends over 14 amino acids. V gave up 2 bases and J gave up 0 bases, with 6 bases separating them. Germline loops: CDR1 SGHKS, CDR2 YYEKEE (reference sequence). This CDR3 is CASSLYGSYNEQFF. In DNA form, the CDR3 reads TGTGCCAGCAGCTTATACGGCTCCTACAATGAGCAGTTCTTC.

CDR3 nucleotide sequence: TGTGCCAGTAGTAGGGGGGTGATGAGCAATCAGCCCCAGCATTTT. This sequence encodes CASSRGVMSNQPQHF. The gene calls are TRBV19 and TRBJ1-5; maybe TRBD1 (5 bases). V was clipped by 4 bases and J by 1 base, with 11 bases between them. The CDR3 has 15 residues. Looked up from germline, CDR1 is LNHDA and CDR2 is SQIVND (reference sequence).